What follows describes a single TCR beta chain. Method: immunoSEQ multiplex PCR; TCRdb's copy keeps in-frame clones and lacks some. This sample carries fewer than 50,000 clones, 85% of them seen once, and the ten largest clones take about 4.9%. The sample originates from a study of blood T cell repertoires in COVID-19. Turning to the study itself: The United States, Italy and Spain were the sources of the acute and convalescent COVID-19 samples.

Sequencing used peripheral blood. This sequence originates from a man aged 50 to 59 with active COVID-19.

The CDR3, as DNA: TGTGCCAGCGGCGGGGGGGGTGAGCAGTTCTTC. This sequence encodes CASGGGGEQFF. The chain carries TRBV10-3 and TRBJ2-1; 9 bases are a match to TRBD2. Trimming at V came to 10 bases and at J to 9 bases, leaving 4 bases not matched to a gene. Germline V gene sequence: CDR1 ENHRY, CDR2 SYGVKD. The CDR3 contains 11 residues.